A selection of T cell receptor beta chains follows, all from one sample in a study of cytomegalovirus exposure and HLA in healthy donors. Assay: immunoSEQ multiplex PCR; the TCRdb copy retains only in-frame clones and omits some. This sample has about 160,000 clones, with 80% found just once. Sample: PBMCs. These receptors originate from a man younger than 30 in good health and CMV-seropositive. CDR3s include the opening cysteine and the closing phenylalanine or tryptophan. D genes are given only for firm matches.

V gene: TRBV2; D gene: NA; J gene: TRBJ2-4; CDR3 protein: CASSFEQGRGIQYF
V gene: TRBV5-6; D gene: TRBD1; J gene: TRBJ1-1; CDR3 protein: CASSADRVTEAFF
V gene: TRBV6-5; D gene: TRBD2; J gene: TRBJ2-1; CDR3 protein: CASSLAGEGDEQFF
V gene: TRBV6-5; D gene: NA; J gene: TRBJ2-6; CDR3 protein: CAARALSSGANVLTF
V gene: TRBV30; D gene: TRBD2; J gene: TRBJ2-3; CDR3 protein: CAWSVGGADTQYF
V gene: TRBV5-1; D gene: NA; J gene: TRBJ2-5; CDR3 protein: CASSLGAGQETQYF
V gene: TRBV9; D gene: NA; J gene: TRBJ1-1; CDR3 protein: CASSVGSMPTEAFF
V gene: TRBV7-7; D gene: TRBD2; J gene: TRBJ2-7; CDR3 protein: CASSLTSGSQQYF
V gene: TRBV11-2; D gene: TRBD1; J gene: TRBJ2-7; CDR3 protein: CASSSSGTGTGALNF
V gene: TRBV7-9; D gene: TRBD1; J gene: TRBJ2-5; CDR3 protein: CASSLGDRDQETQYF
V gene: TRBV29-1; D gene: NA; J gene: TRBJ2-7; CDR3 protein: CSVADSYEQYF
V gene: TRBV4-1; D gene: TRBD1; J gene: TRBJ1-3; CDR3 protein: CASSLDRASGNTIYF